This TCR beta chain was recorded in a study of blood T cell repertoires in COVID-19. Study overall: Collection of acute and convalescent COVID-19 samples took place in the United States, Italy and Spain. T cells, B-cell-depleted T cells, or PBMCs supplied cDNA or gDNA.

Germline loops: CDR1 KGHSH, CDR2 LQKENI. This CDR3 is built from 16 residues. Trimming pared 3 bases from V and 7 bases from J, leaving 22 bases between. Per the authors' pipeline: Cell counts per sample came from amplifying reference gene primers. Profiling relied on immunoSEQ multiplex PCR, and the TCRdb table lists in-frame clones only, not all of them. V and J calls and clone size are given by that table; D and trimming were obtained from the DNA. The sample lists 200,000 to 250,000 clones, 87% occurring once. Sequencing was done on a sample of peripheral blood. The chain has TRBV18 and TRBJ2-7, with a tentative D call TRBD2 (5 bases). The sequence came from a man aged 40-55 years with active or convalescent COVID-19. In nucleotides, the CDR3 is TGTGCCAGCTCACCCGTAGAGGGCCTCTCCGGTACGGAGCAGTACTTC. Protein product: CASSPVEGLSGTEQYF.